This TCR beta chain was documented in a study of blood T cell repertoires in COVID-19. Across the whole study: Specimens from acute and convalescent COVID-19 originated in the United States, Italy and Spain.

Authors' methods: Amplification with reference gene primers provided the estimates of nucleated cell counts. Generated by immunoSEQ multiplex PCR, the TCRdb table keeps only in-frame clones and is missing some. The V and J calls and clone size come from that table; D and trimming were worked out from the DNA. In the table there are 150,000 to 200,000 clones, roughly nine tenths of which are singletons. Trimming cost V 1 base and J 2 bases; bases outside gene matches: 3. From germline, CDR1 is LNHNV and CDR2 YYDKDF (reference sequence). The CDR3 length is 15 residues. The rearrangement uses TRBV15 and TRBJ2-7, with 9 bases fitting TRBD1. This TCR was recovered from a woman aged 55-70 years with COVID-19, enrolled during active disease. The sequencing input was peripheral blood. CDR3 sequence reads: CATSRVRTGAYEQYF. CDR3 coding DNA: TGTGCCACCAGCAGAGTTAGGACAGGGGCCTACGAGCAGTACTTC.